These T cell receptor beta chains were read from a single sample in a study of CD4+ T cells in melanoma. The method was immunoSEQ multiplex PCR; TCRdb's version includes in-frame clones alone and lacks a portion of them. The sample holds some 15,000 clones; less than 70% are singletons and the top ten take approximately 15%. Sequenced material: cells from a culture (not recorded whether cultured in vitro). These receptors came from a human donor with melanoma. CDR3s include the opening cysteine and the closing phenylalanine or tryptophan. The order of the fields is J gene, V gene, CDR3 protein.

J gene: TRBJ1-3; V gene: TRBV19; CDR3 protein: CASSIQGAFSGNTIYF
J gene: TRBJ1-1; V gene: TRBV5-8; CDR3 protein: CASSYGGVDTEAFF
J gene: TRBJ2-3; V gene: TRBV20-1; CDR3 protein: CSASFTTGRYF
J gene: TRBJ2-4; V gene: TRBV6-5; CDR3 protein: CASSYRAKNIQYF
J gene: TRBJ2-7; V gene: TRBV11-2; CDR3 protein: CASSASNVREGEQYF
J gene: TRBJ1-2; V gene: TRBV18; CDR3 protein: CASSPGTTVGSNYTF
J gene: TRBJ1-5; V gene: TRBV7-9; CDR3 protein: CASSWGSGEYQPQHF
J gene: TRBJ1-2; V gene: TRBV7-2; CDR3 protein: CASSIKTGTGYTF
J gene: TRBJ2-4; V gene: TRBV4-2; CDR3 protein: CASSRGEGGQGIQYF
J gene: TRBJ1-5; V gene: TRBV2; CDR3 protein: CASSSVPERSNQPQHF
J gene: TRBJ2-3; V gene: TRBV5-1; CDR3 protein: CASSYPLQGSTDTQYF
J gene: TRBJ1-4; V gene: TRBV5-1; CDR3 protein: CASSLAHQGHEKLFF
J gene: TRBJ1-2; V gene: TRBV2; CDR3 protein: CASIIRGVYGYTF
J gene: TRBJ2-4; V gene: TRBV12-5; CDR3 protein: CASGLAPRGGVQYF
J gene: TRBJ2-5; V gene: TRBV5-1; CDR3 protein: CASSLGIAGGLGMETQYF
J gene: TRBJ1-4; V gene: TRBV7-9; CDR3 protein: CASSKSGAGSYEKLFF
J gene: TRBJ2-7; V gene: TRBV5-5; CDR3 protein: CASSLQGASEQYF
J gene: TRBJ2-3; V gene: TRBV12-5; CDR3 protein: CASGKDRDTDTQYF
J gene: TRBJ2-7; V gene: TRBV7-3; CDR3 protein: CASSLNPATRGYEQYF
J gene: TRBJ2-3; V gene: TRBV30; CDR3 protein: CAWSQGISSTDTQYF
J gene: TRBJ2-7; V gene: TRBV7-2; CDR3 protein: CASSTPGGAYEQYF
J gene: TRBJ2-7; V gene: TRBV2; CDR3 protein: CAISANGMGEQYF
J gene: TRBJ2-5; V gene: TRBV18; CDR3 protein: CASSPPGLRNQETQYF
J gene: TRBJ1-4; V gene: TRBV7-8; CDR3 protein: CASSLFFAGATNEKLFF
J gene: TRBJ1-2; V gene: TRBV14; CDR3 protein: CASSQEGRLAYGYTF
J gene: TRBJ1-2; V gene: TRBV30; CDR3 protein: CAWSAPPGWSNGYTF
J gene: TRBJ2-7; V gene: TRBV5-4; CDR3 protein: CASSLSAGGSYEQYF
J gene: TRBJ2-1; V gene: TRBV5-1; CDR3 protein: CASSLGDSYNEQFF
J gene: TRBJ2-7; V gene: TRBV5-1; CDR3 protein: CASGSGGPTYEQYF
J gene: TRBJ1-2; V gene: TRBV29-1; CDR3 protein: CSVDRVANYGYTF